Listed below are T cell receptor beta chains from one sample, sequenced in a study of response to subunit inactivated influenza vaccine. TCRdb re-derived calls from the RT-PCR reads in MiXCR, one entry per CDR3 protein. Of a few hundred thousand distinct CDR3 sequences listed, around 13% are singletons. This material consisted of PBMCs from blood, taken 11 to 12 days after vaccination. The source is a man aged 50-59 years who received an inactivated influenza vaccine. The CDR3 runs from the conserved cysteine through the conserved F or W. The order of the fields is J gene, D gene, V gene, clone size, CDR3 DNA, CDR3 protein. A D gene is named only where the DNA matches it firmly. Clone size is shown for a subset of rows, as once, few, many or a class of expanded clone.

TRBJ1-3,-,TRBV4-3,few,TGCGCCAGCAGCCAAGATTCTCGTCGCAGGGCTGGAAACACCATATATTTT,CASSQDSRRRAGNTIYF
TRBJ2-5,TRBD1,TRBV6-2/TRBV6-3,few,TGTGCCAGCAGCCTCATGGGGACAGGGGAAGAGACCCAGTACTTC,CASSLMGTGEETQYF
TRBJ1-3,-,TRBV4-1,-,TGCGCCAGCAGCCACCCAAGAGGGGGGCTGGGTGGTGGAAACACCATATATTTT,CASSHPRGGLGGGNTIYF
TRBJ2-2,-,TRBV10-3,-,TGTGCCATCAATCAGGGCTCGAACACCGGGGAGCTGTTTTTT,CAINQGSNTGELFF
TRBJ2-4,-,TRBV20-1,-,TGCAGTGCTAGAACGGGAAAACTGGCCGACCGGGCCAAAAACATTCAGTACTTC,CSARTGKLADRAKNIQYF
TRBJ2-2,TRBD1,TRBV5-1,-,TGCGCCAGCCAGGGACAGGGTGCCACCGGGGAGCTGTTTTTT,CASQGQGATGELFF
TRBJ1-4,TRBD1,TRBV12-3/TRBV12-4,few,TGTGCCAGCACCCCAGGGACAGGGATGTTTTTT,CASTPGTGMFF
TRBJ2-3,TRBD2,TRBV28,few,TGTGCCACTAGCGGGGGACCAGATACGCAGTATTTT,CATSGGPDTQYF
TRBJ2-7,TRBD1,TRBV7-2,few,TGTGCCAGCAGCTCGGGGACAGGGGTTATCCAACGATGGCAGTACTTC,CASSSGTGVIQRWQYF
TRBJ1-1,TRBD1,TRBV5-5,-,TGTGCCAGCAGCTTGGCGACAGGGGGCACGACTGAAGCTTTCTTT,CASSLATGGTTEAFF
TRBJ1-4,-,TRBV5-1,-,TGCGCCAGCAGCTTAGTTCCGACAGCAACTAATGAAAAACTGTTTTTT,CASSLVPTATNEKLFF
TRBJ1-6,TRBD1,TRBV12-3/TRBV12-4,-,TGTGCCAGCAGTTTAAAGGCCGGACAGGGTACCCATTCACCCCTCCACTTT,CASSLKAGQGTHSPLHF
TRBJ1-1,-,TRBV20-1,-,TGCAGTGCTCTCGGGACGACCATGAACACTGAAGCTTTCTTT,CSALGTTMNTEAFF
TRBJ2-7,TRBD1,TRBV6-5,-,TGTGCCAGCAGTTACTCGCGACAGGGGAGCTCCTACGAGCAGTACTTC,CASSYSRQGSSYEQYF
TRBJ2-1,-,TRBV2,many,TGTGCCAGCAGTCCTTTTGAGATAGCGACCTACAATGAGCAGTTCTTC,CASSPFEIATYNEQFF
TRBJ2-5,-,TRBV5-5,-,TGTGCCAGCAGCTCGGGACCACTCCAGGAGACCCAGTACTTC,CASSSGPLQETQYF
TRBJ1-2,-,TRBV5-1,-,TGCGCCAGCAGCTTGGACGACAGTGCCTATGGCTACACCTTC,CASSLDDSAYGYTF
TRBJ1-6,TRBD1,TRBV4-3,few,TGCGCCAGCAGCCAAGTGGGACAGGGAAAATCACCCCTCCACTTT,CASSQVGQGKSPLHF
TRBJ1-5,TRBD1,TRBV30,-,TGTGCCTGGAAAGGGGGCGCTTTTATTAGCAATCAGCCCCAGCATTTT,CAWKGGAFISNQPQHF
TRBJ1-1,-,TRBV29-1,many,TGCAGCGCCGCGGGTGTTGAAGCTTTCTTT,CSAAGVEAFF
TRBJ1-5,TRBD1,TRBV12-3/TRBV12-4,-,TGTGCCAGCAGTCCACAGGGGTTAAGCAATCAGCCCCAGCATTTT,CASSPQGLSNQPQHF
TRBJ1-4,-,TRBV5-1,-,TGCGCCAGCAGCTTCGGCGGCCTCCGTGCAACTAATGAAAAACTGTTTTTT,CASSFGGLRATNEKLFF
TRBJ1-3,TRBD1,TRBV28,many,TGTGCCAGCAGTTCAGGGGGCTCTGGAAACACCATATATTTT,CASSSGGSGNTIYF
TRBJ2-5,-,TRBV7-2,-,TGTGCCAGCAGCTCGCCCCCCGGCCTTTTACAAGAGACCCAGTACTTC,CASSSPPGLLQETQYF
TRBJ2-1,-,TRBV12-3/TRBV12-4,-,TGTGCCAGCAGTTCCCTAGATTCATATGAGCAGTTCTTC,CASSSLDSYEQFF
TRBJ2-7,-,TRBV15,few,TGTGCCACCAGCAGAGATATGATGGGGGAGCAGTACTTC,CATSRDMMGEQYF
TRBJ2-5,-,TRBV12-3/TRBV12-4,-,TGTGCCAGCAGTTTTTGGGAGACCCAGTACTTC,CASSFWETQYF
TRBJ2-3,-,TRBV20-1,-,TGCAGTGCTAGACCCCTCCAACAGGGCAACACAGATACGCAGTATTTT,CSARPLQQGNTDTQYF
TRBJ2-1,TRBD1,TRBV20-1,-,TGCAGTGCCACACCTAACAGGGGACGTTCACTGTTCTTC,CSATPNRGRSLFF
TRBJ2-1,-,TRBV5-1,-,TGCGCCAGCAGCTCTGAGGGGGGGGTCGCTTACAATGAGCAGTTCTTC,CASSSEGGVAYNEQFF
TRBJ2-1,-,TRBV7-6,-,TGTGCCAGCAGCTCTATAGCGGACTCCTACAATGAGCAGTTCTTC,CASSSIADSYNEQFF
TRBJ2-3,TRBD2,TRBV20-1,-,TGCAGTGCTAGAGATGCAGGGAAAGGCGGGAGGCCGGGTTGGACAGATACGCAGTATTTT,CSARDAGKGGRPGWTDTQYF
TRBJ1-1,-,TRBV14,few,TGTGCCAGCAGCCAGATAAGGGGAGGAACTGAAGCTTTCTTT,CASSQIRGGTEAFF
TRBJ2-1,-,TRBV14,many,TGTGCCAGCAGCCAAGGATATAGGTCAGAGCAGTTCTTC,CASSQGYRSEQFF
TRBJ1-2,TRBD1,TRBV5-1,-,TGCGCCAGCAGTGTCGACAGGGTGAATGGCTACACCTTC,CASSVDRVNGYTF
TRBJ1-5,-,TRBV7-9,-,TGTGCCAGCAGCTTAGGTCGGGGGGCCGGGCAGCCCCAGCATTTT,CASSLGRGAGQPQHF
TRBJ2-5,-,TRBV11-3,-,TGTGCCAGCAGCTTGGGGAATAACCCCACTAGCTTGGAGACCCAGTACTTC,CASSLGNNPTSLETQYF
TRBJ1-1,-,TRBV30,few,TGTGCCTGGAGTGGTTCAAGTGGGCTAGCTTTCTTT,CAWSGSSGLAFF
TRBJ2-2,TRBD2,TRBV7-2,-,TGTGCCAGCAGCCAATTAGCGGGAGGTCTGAACACCGGGGAGCTGTTTTTT,CASSQLAGGLNTGELFF
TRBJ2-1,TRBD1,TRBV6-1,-,TGTGCCAGCGGCCGGGACAGGGAATTGAATGAGCAGTTCTTC,CASGRDRELNEQFF